A selection of T cell receptor beta chains follows, all from one sample in a study of blood T cell repertoires in COVID-19. Clones were sequenced by immunoSEQ multiplex PCR, and TCRdb holds only the in-frame ones, with some missing. Seen here are roughly 150,000 clones, over 70% observed once, and the top ten hold roughly 4%. Sequencing was performed on PBMCs or T cells enriched from blood (not recorded which). The receptor set was obtained from a man in his fifties in a cohort exposed to, infected with or recovered from COVID-19 (not recorded which). Each CDR3 is given with its conserved first and last residue. The D gene is left open where the match is weak. The size field is filled for only some rows; it gives once, few, many or a size class.

V	J	size	D	CDR3	DNA
TRBV6-5	TRBJ1-1	.	.	CASSYLGGMNTEAFF	TGTGCCAGCAGTTACTTGGGGGGTATGAACACTGAAGCTTTCTTT
TRBV7-9	TRBJ2-7	few	.	CASSLGQFYEQYF	TGTGCCAGCAGCTTAGGACAGTTCTACGAGCAGTACTTC
TRBV7-8	TRBJ2-5	.	TRBD1	CASSTRQGVETQYF	TGTGCCAGCAGCACCCGACAGGGAGTGGAGACCCAGTACTTC
TRBV2	TRBJ2-2	.	.	CASSEGQGFGELFF	TGTGCCAGCAGTGAAGGGCAGGGGTTCGGGGAGCTGTTTTTT
TRBV6-1	TRBJ2-2	many	.	CASSEVADTGELFF	TGTGCCAGCAGTGAAGTGGCGGACACCGGGGAGCTGTTTTTT
TRBV5-1	TRBJ2-1	.	.	CASSSRDLDNEQFF	TGCGCCAGCAGCTCCCGGGACTTAGACAATGAGCAGTTCTTC
TRBV9	TRBJ1-2	.	.	CASSPAGAYSNYGYTF	TGTGCCAGCAGCCCGGCAGGGGCTTACTCCAACTATGGCTACACCTTC
TRBV5-1	TRBJ2-7	.	.	CANPNSETGSGNGEQYF	TGCGCCAACCCAAACAGCGAGACGGGGTCGGGAAACGGGGAGCAGTACTTC
TRBV28	TRBJ2-7	.	TRBD2	CASSPGGAGNYEQYF	TGTGCCAGCAGCCCGGGAGGGGCGGGGAACTACGAGCAGTACTTC
TRBV2	TRBJ1-6	few	.	CASSERATGWVSPLHF	TGTGCCAGCAGTGAAAGGGCCACAGGGTGGGTTTCACCCCTCCACTTT
TRBV6-5	TRBJ1-2	.	.	CASSYSRRVGYGYTF	TGTGCCAGCAGTTACTCGAGGAGGGTGGGCTATGGCTACACCTTC
TRBV7-9	TRBJ1-2	.	TRBD1	CASRGQGALGYTF	TGTGCCAGCAGGGGTCAGGGGGCGTTAGGCTACACCTTC
TRBV28	TRBJ1-4	.	.	CASTLARATNEKLFF	TGTGCCAGCACTCTAGCCCGAGCAACTAATGAAAAACTGTTTTTT
TRBV3-1/TRBV3-2	TRBJ2-3	.	TRBD2	CASSQATSYTDTQYF	TGTGCCAGCAGCCAGGCGACTAGCTACACAGATACGCAGTATTTT
TRBV7-2	TRBJ2-6	.	TRBD1	CASSKDRGQRANVLTF	TGTGCCAGCAGCAAGGACAGGGGGCAGAGGGCCAACGTCCTGACTTTC
TRBV4-1	TRBJ2-6	.	.	CASSQGPGASGANVLTF	TGCGCCAGCAGCCAAGGTCCAGGGGCATCTGGGGCCAACGTCCTGACTTTC
TRBV5-4	TRBJ1-1	.	.	CASSSGSITEAFF	TGTGCCAGCAGCTCGGGTTCAATTACTGAAGCTTTCTTT
TRBV5-1	TRBJ2-3	.	.	CASSLVGLARSTDTQYF	TGCGCCAGCAGCTTGGTCGGTCTAGCGCGAAGCACAGATACGCAGTATTTT
TRBV10-3	TRBJ2-7	.	.	CAISGGTDSYEQYF	TGTGCCATCAGTGGCGGGACAGACTCCTACGAGCAGTACTTC
TRBV10-3	TRBJ1-1	.	.	CAISGGGGTEAFF	TGTGCCATCAGTGGGGGCGGGGGCACTGAAGCTTTCTTT
TRBV11-2	TRBJ2-1	.	TRBD2	CASSRGLAGSEQFF	TGTGCCAGCAGCCGGGGACTAGCGGGAAGTGAGCAGTTCTTC
TRBV24-1	TRBJ2-2	few	.	CATSEHYGELFF	TGTGCCACCAGTGAACATTACGGGGAGCTGTTTTTT
TRBV6-5	TRBJ1-2	.	.	CASSYGGQGGSYGYTF	TGTGCCAGCAGTTACGGTGGGCAGGGAGGATCCTATGGCTACACCTTC
TRBV7-2	TRBJ1-1	.	.	CASSLGSPPEAFF	TGTGCCAGCAGTCTCGGGAGTCCCCCTGAAGCTTTCTTT
TRBV13	TRBJ2-7	.	.	CASSSRGKGEQYF	TGTGCCAGCAGCTCCCGCGGGAAAGGCGAGCAGTACTTC
TRBV24-1	TRBJ1-2	.	.	CATSARSGDGYTF	TGTGCCACCAGTGCTCGAAGCGGGGATGGCTACACCTTC
TRBV4-3	TRBJ2-1	few	.	CASSQEAQKQFF	TGCGCCAGCAGCCAAGAGGCCCAGAAGCAGTTCTTC
TRBV29-1	TRBJ2-7	.	TRBD1	CSVANRPGQGNEQYF	TGCAGCGTTGCGAATCGGCCGGGACAGGGAAACGAGCAGTACTTC
TRBV28	TRBJ2-7	once	.	CASSLVRYEQYF	TGTGCCAGCAGTTTAGTGAGATACGAGCAGTACTTC
TRBV10-3	TRBJ1-6	.	.	CAISEFGGGNSPLHF	TGTGCCATCAGTGAATTTGGGGGAGGTAATTCACCCCTCCACTTT
TRBV10-2	TRBJ2-7	few	TRBD2	CASSPSGSPHEQYF	TGCGCCAGCAGTCCTAGCGGGAGTCCCCACGAGCAGTACTTC
TRBV7-6	TRBJ2-3	.	.	CASSLAYRADTQYF	TGTGCCAGCAGCTTAGCGTACAGGGCAGATACGCAGTATTTT
TRBV7-9	TRBJ1-2	.	.	CASSFPNYGYTF	TGTGCCAGCAGCTTTCCGAACTATGGCTACACCTTC
TRBV18	TRBJ2-7	.	.	CASSRQGRSYEQYF	TGTGCCAGCTCACGGCAGGGGCGATCCTACGAGCAGTACTTC
TRBV14	TRBJ1-6	.	TRBD1	CASSLTGLLSPLHF	TGTGCCAGCAGCCTGACAGGGTTATTGTCACCCCTCCACTTT
TRBV5-6	TRBJ1-3	.	TRBD1	CASSFYGTGGGNTIYF	TGTGCCAGCAGCTTCTACGGGACAGGGGGTGGAAACACCATATATTTT
TRBV13	TRBJ2-7	.	TRBD1	CASSSGQGEHYEQYF	TGTGCCAGCAGCTCAGGACAGGGGGAGCACTACGAGCAGTACTTC
TRBV6-5	TRBJ2-1	.	.	CASNSGIYNEQFF	TGTGCCAGCAACTCGGGTATTTACAATGAGCAGTTCTTC
TRBV28	TRBJ1-5	.	.	CAVQWGNQPQHF	TGTGCCGTACAGTGGGGCAATCAGCCCCAGCATTTT
TRBV9	TRBJ1-1	few	TRBD1	CASSSRQGVNTEAFF	TGTGCCAGCAGCTCCCGACAGGGAGTGAACACTGAAGCTTTCTTT
TRBV27	TRBJ2-1	.	.	CASSWEAAESSYNEQFF	TGTGCCAGCAGTTGGGAAGCGGCAGAGAGCTCCTACAATGAGCAGTTCTTC
TRBV30	TRBJ1-5	.	TRBD1	CAWSVRGTVNQPQHF	TGTGCCTGGAGTGTACGCGGGACAGTAAATCAGCCCCAGCATTTT
TRBV28	TRBJ1-2	few	.	CASSPTGQREGYTF	TGTGCCAGCAGTCCGACGGGACAAAGGGAAGGCTACACCTTC
TRBV14	TRBJ1-3	.	.	CASSPSSGNTIYF	TGTGCCAGCAGCCCCTCTTCCGGAAACACCATATATTTT
TRBV21-1	TRBJ2-7	.	.	CASRERQEVGLYEQYF	TGTGCCAGCAGAGAACGACAGGAGGTAGGACTCTACGAGCAGTACTTC
TRBV9	TRBJ1-5	.	.	CASSVEGTGNQPQHF	TGTGCCAGCAGCGTGGAGGGGACCGGCAATCAGCCCCAGCATTTT
TRBV11-1	TRBJ2-1	.	TRBD2	CASSSYSGRGYNEQFF	TGTGCCAGCAGCTCCTATAGCGGGAGAGGGTACAATGAGCAGTTCTTC
TRBV28	TRBJ2-7	.	TRBD1	CASRRQGSYEQYF	TGTGCCAGCAGGCGACAGGGCTCCTACGAGCAGTACTTC
TRBV18	TRBJ1-2	once	TRBD1	CASSPQQGGSNYGYTF	TGTGCCAGCTCACCCCAACAGGGGGGCAGTAACTATGGCTACACCTTC
TRBV4-2	TRBJ1-2	many	TRBD1	CASSPGGGYTF	TGTGCCAGCAGCCCAGGGGGAGGCTACACCTTC
TRBV6-5	TRBJ1-2	.	TRBD1	CASMRRGQGKYGYTF	TGTGCCAGCATGAGGAGGGGGCAGGGGAAGTATGGCTACACCTTC
TRBV2	TRBJ1-2	.	.	CASSEAQIAGYTF	TGTGCCAGCAGTGAAGCACAAATCGCCGGCTACACCTTC
TRBV5-1	TRBJ1-2	.	.	CASSSGTNEIGYTF	TGCGCCAGCAGCTCGGGGACAAATGAAATTGGCTACACCTTC
TRBV18	TRBJ1-6	.	TRBD1	CASSPGTESSPLHF	TGTGCCAGCTCACCCGGGACAGAATCTTCACCCCTCCACTTT
TRBV10-3	TRBJ2-3	.	TRBD2	CASRTSAYTQYF	TGTGCCAGTCGGACTAGCGCCTATACGCAGTATTTT